Listed below are T cell receptor beta chains from one sample, sequenced in a study of T cell changes during pregnancy in multiple sclerosis. Assay: immunoSEQ multiplex PCR; the TCRdb copy retains only in-frame clones and omits some. This sample carries fewer than 45,000 clones, roughly nine tenths of them seen once, and the ten largest clones take less than 0.55%. This specimen consisted of CD4+ T cells from peripheral blood mononuclear cells, obtained in the third trimester of pregnancy. These receptors were collected from a female donor in good health, enrolled as a control in a pregnancy study. Both conserved end residues are part of each CDR3. The D gene is left open where the match is weak. The listing skips clone size in some rows; elsewhere it reads once, few, many or a size class.

>TRBV19|TRBD1|TRBJ2-1|NA
TGTGCCAGTAGTATTCCGATCGGAACGGACAGGGGGGCTGAGCAGTTCTTC
CASSIPIGTDRGAEQFF
>TRBV2|TRBD2|TRBJ2-5|NA
TGTGCCAGCAGGGGGGGACTAGCGGGGGGGCTCGGGACCCAGTACTTC
CASRGGLAGGLGTQYF
>TRBV6-6|NA|TRBJ1-1|NA
TGTGCCAGCAGCCACCGACAGCTATCGAACACTGAAGCTTTCTTT
CASSHRQLSNTEAFF
>TRBV15|TRBD1|TRBJ2-5|medium-sized
TGTGCCACCAGCAGAGACGGGACAGAAGAGACCCAGTACTTC
CATSRDGTEETQYF
>TRBV11-1|TRBD2|TRBJ2-5|NA
TGTGCCAGCAGCCCGACGGGTACTAGCGGACCCTATGATGGGACCCAGTACTTC
CASSPTGTSGPYDGTQYF
>TRBV7-9|NA|TRBJ1-1|NA
TGTGCCAGCACCTCGGACGAGAAGAGGGACACTGAAGCTTTCTTT
CASTSDEKRDTEAFF
>TRBV18|TRBD2|TRBJ2-4|NA
TGTGCCAGCTCCCCCCCGGGACTAGCGGCTAGAAACATTCAGTACTTC
CASSPPGLAARNIQYF
>TRBV6-1|NA|TRBJ2-3|once
TGTGCCAGCAGTGAACCAGGGCGCGGTACAGATACGCAGTATTTT
CASSEPGRGTDTQYF
>TRBV7-7|TRBD2|TRBJ2-7|NA
TGTGCTAGCACCCGTCCGGGACTAGCCGATTACGAGCAGTACTTC
CASTRPGLADYEQYF
>TRBV18|NA|TRBJ2-7|NA
TGTGCCAGCTCACCGCTAGAATCCGAGCAGTACTTC
CASSPLESEQYF
>TRBV28|NA|TRBJ2-6|NA
TGTGCCAGCAGTTTAGGCGGGGATCCTGGGGCCAACGTCCTGACTTTC
CASSLGGDPGANVLTF
>TRBV7-9|TRBD1|TRBJ1-6|NA
TGTGCCAGCAGCTTAGCCATGGGACAGGGGGATTCACCCCTCCACTTT
CASSLAMGQGDSPLHF
>TRBV29-1|TRBD2|TRBJ2-1|NA
TGCAGCGTTGAACTAGCGGGAGTCTCCAATGAGCAGTTCTTC
CSVELAGVSNEQFF
>TRBV7-2|TRBD2|TRBJ2-3|NA
TGTGCCAGCAGCCGAGGGACGTCTGGGGGGGGCACAGATACGCAGTATTTT
CASSRGTSGGGTDTQYF
>TRBV7-8|NA|TRBJ2-6|NA
TGTGCCAGCAGCTTAGCGAGTAGCAGCTCTGGGGCCAACGTCCTGACTTTC
CASSLASSSSGANVLTF
>TRBV9|NA|TRBJ1-1|NA
TGTGCCAGCAGCGTAGCTGGGGTGCGGGGGGCCGAAGCTTTCTTT
CASSVAGVRGAEAFF
>TRBV11-2|TRBD2|TRBJ2-5|NA
TGTGCCAGCAGCTTAACTCGGGGGGAGGCCCTTGGGACCCAGTACTTC
CASSLTRGEALGTQYF
>TRBV18|NA|TRBJ2-5|NA
TGTGCCAGCTCACGCAGCGGGTCGGAAGAGACCCAGTACTTC
CASSRSGSEETQYF
>TRBV30|NA|TRBJ1-3|NA
TGTGCCTGGAGTGCCCACGGAGACACCATATATTTT
CAWSAHGDTIYF
>TRBV10-3|TRBD1|TRBJ2-1|NA
TGTGCCATCAGAGGGACAGGGGGATACAATGAGCAGTTCTTC
CAIRGTGGYNEQFF
>TRBV29-1|TRBD1|TRBJ2-3|NA
TGCAGCGCTGGACAGGGCCATACGCAGTATTTT
CSAGQGHTQYF
>TRBV5-1|TRBD1|TRBJ2-7|NA
TGCGCCAGCAGGTACACCGGGACAGGGAACGAAATCTACGAGCAGTACTTC
CASRYTGTGNEIYEQYF
>TRBV9|TRBD2|TRBJ2-1|NA
TGTGCCAGCAGCCCAAGTATCCTAGCGGACAATGAGCAGTTCTTC
CASSPSILADNEQFF
>TRBV6-6|TRBD1|TRBJ1-2|NA
TGTGCCAGCAGGGGGACAGCTACAACCCCTTATGGCTACACCTTC
CASRGTATTPYGYTF
>TRBV15|NA|TRBJ2-7|NA
TGTGCCACCAGCAGAGGCCAGAGGAGGGGGGGCCGATACGAGCAGTACTTC
CATSRGQRRGGRYEQYF
>TRBV28|NA|TRBJ2-7|NA
TGTGCCAGCACCTCTACCGGGTCGGGAGCCTACGAGCAGTACTTC
CASTSTGSGAYEQYF
>TRBV28|NA|TRBJ1-1|NA
TGTGCCAGCAGTCCCCCACAGGGTACGACTGAAGCTTTCTTT
CASSPPQGTTEAFF
>TRBV4-1|NA|TRBJ1-2|NA
TGCGCCAGCAGCCAAGATTTGGCCAGGGGCTTTATTGGCTACACCTTC
CASSQDLARGFIGYTF
>TRBV10-2|TRBD2|TRBJ2-3|NA
TGCGCCAGCAGCCGGACTAGAGCCTTCACAGATACGCAGTATTTT
CASSRTRAFTDTQYF
>TRBV5-6|NA|TRBJ1-5|NA
TGTGCCAGCAGCTTGGTAGGGGCCAGTAATCAGCCCCAGCATTTT
CASSLVGASNQPQHF
>TRBV18|NA|TRBJ2-2|NA
TGTGCCAGCTCACCGCCCGGGGGTGGAGGACGGGAGCTGTTTTTT
CASSPPGGGGRELFF
>TRBV18|TRBD1|TRBJ2-2|NA
TGTGCCAGCTCACTCCTACAGGGGGTTGACACCGGGGAGCTGTTTTTT
CASSLLQGVDTGELFF
>TRBV19|NA|TRBJ1-5|NA
TGTGCCAGTAGGAGCCAGGGGCCTCAGCCCCAGCATTTT
CASRSQGPQPQHF
>TRBV5-1|NA|TRBJ2-7|NA
TGCGCCAGCAGCTTGTATGAGGAAAACGAGCAGTACTTC
CASSLYEENEQYF
>TRBV27|NA|TRBJ1-5|NA
TGTGCCAGCAGTTTATCGAGGTGGGATCAGCCCCAGCATTTT
CASSLSRWDQPQHF
>TRBV27|NA|TRBJ2-7|NA
TGTGCCAGCAGTTTTAAGCCTATATCCTACGAGCAGTACTTC
CASSFKPISYEQYF
>TRBV10-2|NA|TRBJ2-1|once
TGCGCCAGCAGTCAACAGACCTCCTACAATGAGCAGTTCTTC
CASSQQTSYNEQFF
>TRBV27|TRBD1|TRBJ2-7|NA
TGTGCCAGCAGTAAACGGACAGGGGGGGACATATCCTACGAGCAGTACTTC
CASSKRTGGDISYEQYF
>TRBV5-6|TRBD2|TRBJ2-7|NA
TGTGCCAGCAGCTTGGCTCTTAGCGGGAAGTCCAACGAGCAGTACTTC
CASSLALSGKSNEQYF
>TRBV5-1|NA|TRBJ1-4|NA
TGCGCCAGCAGCTTGGGGACGGCGGGGGGTGAAAAACTGTTTTTT
CASSLGTAGGEKLFF
>TRBV6-6|NA|TRBJ1-5|NA
TGTGCCAGCAGGCCTACAGGGTTCAATCAGCCCCAGCATTTT
CASRPTGFNQPQHF
>TRBV7-2|TRBD1|TRBJ2-5|once
TGTGCCAGCAGCTTAGTTGTGACAGGGGCGGGGACCCAGTACTTC
CASSLVVTGAGTQYF
>TRBV7-9|NA|TRBJ2-7|NA
TGTGCCAGCAGCTTAGTTCGACAGGACTACGAGCAGTACTTC
CASSLVRQDYEQYF
>TRBV29-1|TRBD1|TRBJ2-7|NA
TGCAGAAATCCGGGACAGGCCTACGAGCAGTACTTC
CRNPGQAYEQYF
>TRBV10-3|NA|TRBJ1-2|NA
TGTGCCATCAGGGGTCTGGGGCTCAACTATGGCTACACCTTC
CAIRGLGLNYGYTF
>TRBV6-5|NA|TRBJ1-2|few
TGTGCCAGCAGTTCCCTCCTCACAGGGTGGGGCTATGGCTACACCTTC
CASSSLLTGWGYGYTF
>TRBV5-6|TRBD1|TRBJ1-5|once
TGTGCCAGCAGCCGACAGGGGGCGGGAGGACAGCCCCAGCATTTT
CASSRQGAGGQPQHF
>TRBV6-4|NA|TRBJ2-2|NA
TGTGCCAGCAGTGACCGGGACACCGGGGAGCTGTTTTTT
CASSDRDTGELFF
>TRBV5-5|NA|TRBJ2-5|NA
TGCGCCAGCAGCCCCGGCTTAGCCGGAGAGACCCAGTACTTC
CASSPGLAGETQYF
>TRBV5-1|NA|TRBJ2-3|NA
TGCGCCAGCAGCTTGGACTTGCTCCCAGGTACGCAGTATTTT
CASSLDLLPGTQYF
>TRBV4-1|TRBD2|TRBJ2-5|few
TGCGCCAGCAGCCAAGAGGCAGGGACTAGCGGGAGGCAAGAGACCCAGTACTTC
CASSQEAGTSGRQETQYF
>TRBV7-3|NA|TRBJ1-2|NA
TGTGCCAGCAGCTTAAATCCCACGGGCTATGGCTACACCTTC
CASSLNPTGYGYTF
>TRBV5-1|NA|TRBJ2-3|NA
TGCGCCAGCAGCTTGGATTTGGGGCTCACAGATACGCAGTATTTT
CASSLDLGLTDTQYF
>TRBV7-9|TRBD1|TRBJ1-1|NA
TGTGCCAGCAGCTTAAGGACAGGACCTTTTTCAGAAGCTTTCTTT
CASSLRTGPFSEAFF
>TRBV12-5|TRBD2|TRBJ2-1|NA
TGTGCTAGTGGTTTGTACGGGGGACTAGCGGGACTTTACAATGAGCAGTTCTTC
CASGLYGGLAGLYNEQFF
>TRBV7-2|TRBD2|TRBJ2-3|NA
TGTGCCAGCAGCTCGGGACTAGCGAGCGATACGCAGTATTTT
CASSSGLASDTQYF
>TRBV7-8|TRBD1|TRBJ1-4|NA
TGTGCCAGCAGCTTAGGGGGACAGGGGGCGTCTGAAAAACTGTTTTTT
CASSLGGQGASEKLFF